This T cell receptor beta chain was sequenced for a study of control samples from healthy donors and cancer patients. The CDR3 length is 14 residues. Trimming cost V 3 bases and J 4 bases, with 13 bases left between them. Germline-derived CDR1 and CDR2 are LNHNV and YYDKDF (reference sequence). Here immunoSEQ multiplex PCR was the method, and the copy in TCRdb shows in-frame clones only, minus some. The sample lists approximately 90,000 clones; about 89% were seen once. V and J are TRBV15 and TRBJ2-7; unclear D gene. The source material was blood. This sequence originates from a young man in good health. The CDR3 spells CATSRPDDGYEQYF. CDR3 nucleotide sequence: TGTGCCACCAGCAGGCCTGACGATGGATACGAGCAGTACTTC.